This T cell receptor (beta chain) emerged from a study of T cell changes during pregnancy in multiple sclerosis. J gave up 3 bases and V 5 bases, and 10 bases lay outside the gene matches. CDR1 and CDR2 (germline): MNHEY, SMNVEV (reference sequence). CDR3 length equals 15 residues. Only in-frame clones appear in the TCRdb table, and some are missing; sequencing was by immunoSEQ multiplex PCR. This table has around 57,000 clones, around 91% appearing once. The count of this clone is one. The rearrangement uses TRBV27 and TRBJ2-7, with 7 bases matching TRBD1. This receptor was taken from a female donor in good health, enrolled as a control in a pregnancy study. Sequenced material: peripheral blood, taken after pregnancy. CDR3 sequence: CASSLKRDRFYEQYF. The CDR3 DNA reads as TGTGCCAGCAGTCTGAAAAGGGACAGATTCTACGAGCAGTACTTC.